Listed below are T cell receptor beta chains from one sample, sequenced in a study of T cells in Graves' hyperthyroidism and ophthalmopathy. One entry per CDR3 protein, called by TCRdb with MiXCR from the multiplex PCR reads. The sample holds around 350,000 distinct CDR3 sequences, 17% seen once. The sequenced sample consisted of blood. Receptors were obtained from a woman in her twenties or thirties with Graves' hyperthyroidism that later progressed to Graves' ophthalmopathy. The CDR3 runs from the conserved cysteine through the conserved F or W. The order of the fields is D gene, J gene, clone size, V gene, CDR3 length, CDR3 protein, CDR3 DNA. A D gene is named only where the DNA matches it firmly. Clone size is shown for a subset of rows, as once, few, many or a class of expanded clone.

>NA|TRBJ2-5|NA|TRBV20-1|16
CSAGELAEKIQETQYF
TGCAGTGCGGGGGAGCTCGCAGAAAAAATCCAAGAGACCCAGTACTTC
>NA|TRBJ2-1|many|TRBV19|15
CASSPLSGFYNEQFF
TGTGCCAGTAGTCCTTTGAGCGGATTTTACAATGAGCAGTTCTTC
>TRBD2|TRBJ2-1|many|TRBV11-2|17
CASSPRGRGASYNEQFF
TGTGCCAGCAGCCCACGGGGGCGGGGGGCCTCCTACAATGAGCAGTTCTTC
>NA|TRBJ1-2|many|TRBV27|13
CASSLTGHYGYTF
TGTGCCAGCAGTTTAACGGGCCACTATGGCTACACCTTC
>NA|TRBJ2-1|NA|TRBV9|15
CASSLGGDGYNEQFF
TGTGCCAGCAGCCTGGGGGGAGATGGGTACAATGAGCAGTTCTTC
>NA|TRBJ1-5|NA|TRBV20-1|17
CSARDVGYSNSNQPQHF
TGCAGTGCTAGAGATGTGGGTTACTCCAATAGCAATCAGCCCCAGCATTTT
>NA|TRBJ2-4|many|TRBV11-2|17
CASSLGATGREKNIQYF
TGTGCCAGCAGCTTGGGGGCCACTGGACGGGAAAAAAACATTCAGTACTTC
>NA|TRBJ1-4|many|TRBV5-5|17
CASSLASPPGANEKLFF
TGTGCCAGCAGCTTGGCATCCCCGCCGGGGGCTAATGAAAAACTGTTTTTT
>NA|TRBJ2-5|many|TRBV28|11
CASTRWETQYF
TGTGCCAGCACCAGATGGGAGACCCAGTACTTC
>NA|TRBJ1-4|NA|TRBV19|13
CASSQGVDEKLFF
TGTGCCAGTAGCCAGGGTGTGGATGAAAAACTGTTTTTT
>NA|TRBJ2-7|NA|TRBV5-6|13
CASSQRISYEQYF
TGTGCCAGCAGCCAGCGGATTAGCTACGAGCAGTACTTC
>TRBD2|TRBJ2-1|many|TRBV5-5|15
CASSVVAGGPNEQFF
TGTGCCAGCAGCGTAGTAGCGGGGGGGCCGAATGAGCAGTTCTTC
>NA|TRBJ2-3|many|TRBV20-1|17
CSARDLSGVGRADTQYF
TGCAGTGCTAGAGATCTGAGCGGTGTGGGTCGTGCAGATACGCAGTATTTT
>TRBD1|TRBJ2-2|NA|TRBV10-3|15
CAIRTGQGADGELFF
TGTGCCATCAGGACGGGACAGGGGGCCGACGGGGAGCTGTTTTTT
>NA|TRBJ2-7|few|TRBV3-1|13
CVSSQRSVHEQYF
TGTGTCAGCAGCCAGCGCAGTGTCCACGAGCAGTACTTC
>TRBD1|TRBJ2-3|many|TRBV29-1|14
CSVDVQGGTDTQYF
TGCAGCGTTGACGTACAGGGGGGCACAGATACGCAGTATTTT
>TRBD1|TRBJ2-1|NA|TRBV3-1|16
CASSQVGAGGFNEQFF
TGTGCCAGCAGCCAAGTGGGGGCAGGGGGCTTTAATGAGCAGTTCTTC
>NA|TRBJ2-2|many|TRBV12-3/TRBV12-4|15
CASSLNKLVTGELFF
TGTGCCAGCAGTTTAAATAAACTGGTCACCGGGGAGCTGTTTTTT
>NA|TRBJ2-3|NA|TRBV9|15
CASSVSLAQGDTQYF
TGTGCCAGCAGCGTATCTTTGGCGCAAGGGGATACGCAGTATTTT
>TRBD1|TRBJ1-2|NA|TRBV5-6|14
CASSPPTGFGGYTF
TGTGCCAGCAGCCCACCGACAGGGTTTGGTGGCTACACCTTC
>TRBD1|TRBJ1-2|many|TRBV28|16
CASIESSGQGGYGYTF
TGTGCCAGCATCGAATCCTCGGGACAGGGTGGCTATGGCTACACCTTC
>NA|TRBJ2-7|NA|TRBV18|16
CASSSTTGDLGYEQYF
TGTGCCAGCTCGAGCACCACGGGGGACTTGGGCTACGAGCAGTACTTC
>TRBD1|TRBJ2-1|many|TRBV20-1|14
CSARDEDRENEQFF
TGCAGTGCTAGAGATGAGGACAGGGAAAATGAGCAGTTCTTC
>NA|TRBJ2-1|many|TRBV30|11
CAWGHFNEQFF
TGTGCCTGGGGGCATTTCAATGAGCAGTTCTTC
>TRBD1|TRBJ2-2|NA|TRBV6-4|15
CASSERGQGKEELFF
TGTGCCAGCAGTGAACGAGGACAGGGGAAGGAGGAGCTGTTTTTT
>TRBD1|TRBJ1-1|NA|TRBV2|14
CASRTGQGVTEAFF
TGTGCCAGCAGGACGGGACAGGGTGTCACTGAAGCTTTCTTT
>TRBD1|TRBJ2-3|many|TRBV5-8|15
CASSGRDRSTDTQYF
TGTGCCAGCAGCGGCCGGGACAGATCCACAGATACGCAGTATTTT
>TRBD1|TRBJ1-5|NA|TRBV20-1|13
CSAKDREYQPQHF
TGCAGTGCCAAAGACAGGGAGTATCAGCCCCAGCATTTT
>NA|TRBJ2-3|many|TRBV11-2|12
CASSLDQEKQYF
TGTGCCAGCAGCTTAGATCAAGAGAAGCAGTATTTT
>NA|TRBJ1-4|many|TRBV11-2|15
CASSFSTVTLEKLFF
TGTGCCAGCAGCTTCTCGACGGTTACGTTAGAAAAACTGTTTTTT
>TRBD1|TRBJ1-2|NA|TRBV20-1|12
CSALDRAEGYTF
TGCAGTGCCCTGGACAGGGCGGAGGGCTACACCTTC
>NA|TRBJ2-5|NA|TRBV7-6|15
CASSLFWAEQETQYF
TGTGCCAGCAGCTTATTTTGGGCAGAACAAGAGACCCAGTACTTC
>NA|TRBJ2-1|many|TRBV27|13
CASSFFVGDEQFF
TGTGCCAGCAGTTTCTTCGTGGGGGATGAGCAGTTCTTC
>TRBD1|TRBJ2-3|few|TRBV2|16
CASSSFQGASTDTQYF
TGTGCCAGCAGCTCCTTTCAGGGGGCCAGCACAGATACGCAGTATTTT
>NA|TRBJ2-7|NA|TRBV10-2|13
CASSGILAYEQYF
TGCGCCAGCAGTGGTATCTTGGCCTACGAGCAGTACTTC
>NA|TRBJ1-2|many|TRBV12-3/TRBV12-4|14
CASSFTQGLGGYTF
TGTGCCAGCAGTTTCACCCAGGGACTTGGTGGCTACACCTTC
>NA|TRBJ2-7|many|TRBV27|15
CASSLRGAAQYEQYF
TGTGCCAGCAGTTTACGGGGCGCCGCCCAATACGAGCAGTACTTC
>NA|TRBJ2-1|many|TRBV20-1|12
CSARADHYEQFF
TGCAGTGCTAGAGCCGACCACTATGAGCAGTTCTTC
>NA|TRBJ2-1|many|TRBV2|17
CASSDTLYQGSYNEQFF
TGTGCCAGCAGTGATACACTTTATCAGGGTTCCTACAATGAGCAGTTCTTC
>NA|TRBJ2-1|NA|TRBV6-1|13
CASSETWRNEQFF
TGTGCCAGCAGTGAGACGTGGAGAAATGAGCAGTTCTTC
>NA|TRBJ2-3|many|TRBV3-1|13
CASSPGVGDTQYF
TGTGCCAGCAGCCCCGGAGTGGGTGATACGCAGTATTTT
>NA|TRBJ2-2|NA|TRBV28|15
CASSLSRGNTGELFF
TGTGCCAGCAGTTTAAGCAGGGGGAACACCGGGGAGCTGTTTTTT
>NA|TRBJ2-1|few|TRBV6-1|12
CASRATTDTEFF
TGTGCCAGCAGAGCCACAACAGACACGGAGTTCTTC
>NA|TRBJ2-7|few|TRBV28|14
CASSLWDSYYEQYF
TGTGCCAGCAGTTTATGGGACAGTTACTACGAGCAGTACTTC
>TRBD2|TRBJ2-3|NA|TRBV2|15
CASGRLAVNTDTQYF
TGTGCCAGCGGCAGACTAGCGGTAAACACAGATACGCAGTATTTT
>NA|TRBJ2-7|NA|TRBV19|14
CASSIISGQGEQYF
TGTGCCAGTAGTATAATCAGCGGGCAGGGCGAGCAGTACTTC